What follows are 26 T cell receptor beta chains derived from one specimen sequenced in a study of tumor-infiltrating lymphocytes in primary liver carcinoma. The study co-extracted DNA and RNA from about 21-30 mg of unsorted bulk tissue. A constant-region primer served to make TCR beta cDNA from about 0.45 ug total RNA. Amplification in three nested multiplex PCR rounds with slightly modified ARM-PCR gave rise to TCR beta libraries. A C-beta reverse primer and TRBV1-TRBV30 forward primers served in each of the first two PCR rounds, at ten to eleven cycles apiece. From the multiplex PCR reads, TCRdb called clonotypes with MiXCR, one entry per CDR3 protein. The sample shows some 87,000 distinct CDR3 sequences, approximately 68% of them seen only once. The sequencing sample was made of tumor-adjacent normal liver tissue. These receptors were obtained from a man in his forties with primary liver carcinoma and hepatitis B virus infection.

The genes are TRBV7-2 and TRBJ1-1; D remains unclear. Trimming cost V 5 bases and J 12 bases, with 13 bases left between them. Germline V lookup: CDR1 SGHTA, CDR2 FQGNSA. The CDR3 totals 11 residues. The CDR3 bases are TGTGCCAGCAGCAACCTGGGCGGGCCTTTCTTT. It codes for CASSNLGGPFF.

CDR3 coding DNA: TGTGCCAGCAGTTACTGCGGAGGACTCGGTGAGCAGTACTTC. This sequence encodes CASSYCGGLGEQYF. The chain employs TRBV6-5 and TRBJ2-7; D might be TRBD2 (5 bases). The CDR3 contains 14 residues. The V end was cut by 1 base, the J end by 7 bases, with 14 bases between. From germline, CDR1 is MNHEY and CDR2 SVGAGI.

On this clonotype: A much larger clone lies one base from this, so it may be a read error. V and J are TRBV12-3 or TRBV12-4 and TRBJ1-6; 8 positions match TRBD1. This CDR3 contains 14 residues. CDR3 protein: CAGRPGGRYSPLHF. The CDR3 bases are TGTGCCGGCAGGCCAGGGGGCCGTTATTCACCCCTCCACTTT.

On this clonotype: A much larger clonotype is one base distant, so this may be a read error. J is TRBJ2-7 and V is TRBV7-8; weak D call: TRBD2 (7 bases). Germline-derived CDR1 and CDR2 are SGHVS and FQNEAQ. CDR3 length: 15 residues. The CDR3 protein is CTSSLDRREWGEQYF. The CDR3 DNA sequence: TGTACCAGCAGCTTAGACAGGCGGGAGTGGGGCGAGCAGTACTTC.

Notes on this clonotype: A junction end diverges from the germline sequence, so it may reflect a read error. Here the CDR3 reads CDSSPLWARGYTF. CDR3 sequence (DNA): TGTGACAGCAGTCCCCTTTGGGCCCGTGGCTACACTTTC. The chain carries TRBV11-2 and TRBJ1-2; D call uncertain. The CDR3 extends over 13 amino acids. CDR1 and CDR2 from the germline V gene are SGHAT and FQNNGV.

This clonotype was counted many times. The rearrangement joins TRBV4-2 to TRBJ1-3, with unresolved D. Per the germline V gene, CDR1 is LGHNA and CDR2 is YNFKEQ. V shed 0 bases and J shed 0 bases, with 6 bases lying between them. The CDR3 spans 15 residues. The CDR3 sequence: CASSQEDRSGNTIYF. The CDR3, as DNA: TGTGCCAGCAGCCAAGAGGACCGCTCTGGAAACACCATATATTTT.

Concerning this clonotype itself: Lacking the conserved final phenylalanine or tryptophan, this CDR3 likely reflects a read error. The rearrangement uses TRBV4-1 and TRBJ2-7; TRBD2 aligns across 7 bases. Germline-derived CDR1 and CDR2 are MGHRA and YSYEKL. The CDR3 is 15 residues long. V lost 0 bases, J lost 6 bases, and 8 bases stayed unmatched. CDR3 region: CASSQEASGYFEQYY. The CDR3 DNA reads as TGCGCCAGCAGCCAAGAGGCTAGCGGATACTTCGAGCAGTACTAC.

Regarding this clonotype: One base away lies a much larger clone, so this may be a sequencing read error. CDR3 coding DNA: TGCGCCAGCAGTGAGTTCGGGGAAACCTGCGAGCAGTACTTC. Residues: CASSEFGETCEQYF. The V and J genes are TRBV10-2 and TRBJ2-7; maybe TRBD2 (5 bases). This CDR3 is 14 amino acids long. Germline lookup yields CDR1 WSHSY and CDR2 SAAADI. Trimming removed 1 base at V and 6 bases at J, with 13 bases between.

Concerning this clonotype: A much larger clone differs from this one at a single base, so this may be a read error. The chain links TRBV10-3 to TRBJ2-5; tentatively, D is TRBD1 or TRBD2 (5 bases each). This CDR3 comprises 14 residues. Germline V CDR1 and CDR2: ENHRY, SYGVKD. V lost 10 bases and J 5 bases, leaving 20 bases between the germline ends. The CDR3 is CATATRGPGETQYF. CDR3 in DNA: TGTGCCACCGCTACTAGGGGACCAGGGGAGACCCAGTACTTC.

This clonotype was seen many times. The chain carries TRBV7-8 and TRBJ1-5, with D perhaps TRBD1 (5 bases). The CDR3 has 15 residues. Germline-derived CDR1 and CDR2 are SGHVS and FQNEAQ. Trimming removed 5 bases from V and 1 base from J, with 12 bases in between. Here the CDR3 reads CASSPMAGSNQPQHF. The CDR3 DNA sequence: TGTGCCAGCAGCCCAATGGCAGGGAGCAATCAGCCCCAGCATTTT.

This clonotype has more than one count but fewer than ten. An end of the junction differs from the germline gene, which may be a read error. CDR3 coding DNA: TGTGCCGGCAGCTTGGCTGCCTCTAGCTCCTATGAGCAGTACTTC. Its translation is CAGSLAASSSYEQYF. The chain couples TRBV11-2 to TRBJ2-7; D may be TRBD2 (5 bases). This CDR3 is 15 amino acids long. Germline CDR1 SGHAT, CDR2 FQNNGV.

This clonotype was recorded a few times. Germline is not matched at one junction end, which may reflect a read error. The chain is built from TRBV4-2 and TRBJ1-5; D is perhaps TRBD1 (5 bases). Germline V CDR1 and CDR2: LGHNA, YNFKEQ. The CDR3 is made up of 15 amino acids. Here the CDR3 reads CASSQDGAGNQPQHF. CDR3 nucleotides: TGTGCCAGCAGCCAAGATGGGGCAGGCAATCAGCCCCAACATTTT.

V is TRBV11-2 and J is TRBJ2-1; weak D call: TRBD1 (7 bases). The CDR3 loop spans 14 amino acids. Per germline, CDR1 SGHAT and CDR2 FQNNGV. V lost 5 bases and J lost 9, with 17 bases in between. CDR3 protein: CASSIRQGGSEQFF. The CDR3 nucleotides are TGTGCCAGCAGCATTCGACAGGGAGGCAGTGAGCAGTTCTTC.

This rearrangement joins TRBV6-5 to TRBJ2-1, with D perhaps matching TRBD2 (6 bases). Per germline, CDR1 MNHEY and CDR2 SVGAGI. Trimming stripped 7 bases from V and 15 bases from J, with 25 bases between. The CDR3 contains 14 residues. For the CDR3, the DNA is TGTGCCAGCAATCGGCGCGGACTATCCAATGATCGGTTCTTC. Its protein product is CASNRRGLSNDRFF.

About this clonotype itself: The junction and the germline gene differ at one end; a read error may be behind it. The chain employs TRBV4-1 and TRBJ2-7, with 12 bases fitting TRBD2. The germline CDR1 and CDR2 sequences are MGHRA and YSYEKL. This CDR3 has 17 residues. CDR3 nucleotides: TGCGCCACCAGCCAAGATCCGGCTAGCGGGGGGGCCTACGAGCGGTACTTC. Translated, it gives CATSQDPASGGAYERYF.

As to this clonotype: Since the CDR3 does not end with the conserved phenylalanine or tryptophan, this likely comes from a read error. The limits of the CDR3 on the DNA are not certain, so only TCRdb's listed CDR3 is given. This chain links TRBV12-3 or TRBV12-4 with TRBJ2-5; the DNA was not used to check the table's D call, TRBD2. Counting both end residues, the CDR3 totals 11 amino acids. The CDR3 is CASSSGTSAFL.

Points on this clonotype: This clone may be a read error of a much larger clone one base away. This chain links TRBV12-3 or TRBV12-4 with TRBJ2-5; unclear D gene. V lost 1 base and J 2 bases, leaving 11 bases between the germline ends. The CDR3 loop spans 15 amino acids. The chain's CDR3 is CASSLVGGRQETQYF. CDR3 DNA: TGTGCCAGCAGTTTAGTGGGCGGACGGCAAGAGACCCAGTACTTC.

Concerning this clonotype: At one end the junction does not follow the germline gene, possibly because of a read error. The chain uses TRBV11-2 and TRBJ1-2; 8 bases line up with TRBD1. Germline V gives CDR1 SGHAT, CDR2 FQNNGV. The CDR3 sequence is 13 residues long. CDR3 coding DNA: TGTGCCAGCAGCTTAGCCCACGGACAGGGTGAAGCCTTC. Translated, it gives CASSLAHGQGEAF.

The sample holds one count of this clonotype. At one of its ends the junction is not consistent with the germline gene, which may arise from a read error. The CDR3 sequence: CGSSQDLLAEDQYF. The CDR3 DNA reads TGTGGCAGCAGCCAAGATCTACTAGCGGAAGATCAGTACTTC. The V and J genes are TRBV4-1 and TRBJ2-7; 8 positions match TRBD2. Germline V lookup: CDR1 MGHRA, CDR2 YSYEKL. The CDR3 has 14 amino acids.

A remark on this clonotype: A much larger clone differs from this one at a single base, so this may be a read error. CDR3 region: CAWGPKGDTEAFF. The CDR3 nucleotides are TGTGCCTGGGGGCCTAAGGGGGACACTGAAGCTTTCTTT. The genes are TRBV30 and TRBJ1-1; possibly TRBD1 for D (6 bases). CDR1 is GTSNPN and CDR2 is SVGIG in the germline V gene (reference sequence). The CDR3 has 13 residues. Trimming left V 5 bases short and J 3 bases short, with 13 bases between.

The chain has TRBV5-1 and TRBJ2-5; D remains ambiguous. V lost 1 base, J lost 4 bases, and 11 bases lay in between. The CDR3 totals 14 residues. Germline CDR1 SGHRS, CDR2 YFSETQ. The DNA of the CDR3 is TGCGCCAGCAGCTTGTCCCGCGTGGGAGAGACCCAGTACTTC. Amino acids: CASSLSRVGETQYF.

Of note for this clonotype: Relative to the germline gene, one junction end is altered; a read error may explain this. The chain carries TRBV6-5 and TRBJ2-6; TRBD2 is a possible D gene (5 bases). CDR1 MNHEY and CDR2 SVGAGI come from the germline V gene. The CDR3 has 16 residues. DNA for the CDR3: TGTGCAAGCAGTTACTCCGAGGGTCCTGGGGCCAACGTCCTGACTTTC. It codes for CASSYSEGPGANVLTF.

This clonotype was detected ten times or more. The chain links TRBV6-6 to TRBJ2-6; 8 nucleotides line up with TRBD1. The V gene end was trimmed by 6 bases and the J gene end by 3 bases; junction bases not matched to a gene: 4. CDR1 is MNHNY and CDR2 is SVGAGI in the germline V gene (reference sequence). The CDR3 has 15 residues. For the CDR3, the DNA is TGTGCCAGCAGGCCAGGGGGCAGTGGGGCCAACGTCCTGACTTTC. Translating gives CASRPGGSGANVLTF.

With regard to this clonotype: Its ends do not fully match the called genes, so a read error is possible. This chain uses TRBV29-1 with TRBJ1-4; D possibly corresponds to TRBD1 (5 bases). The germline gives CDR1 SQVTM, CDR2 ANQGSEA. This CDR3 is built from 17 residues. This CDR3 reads CSVEDSRDLATYEKLFF. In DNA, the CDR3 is TGCAGCGTTGAGGATTCCAGGGATCTCGCAACTTATGAAAAACTGTTTTTT.

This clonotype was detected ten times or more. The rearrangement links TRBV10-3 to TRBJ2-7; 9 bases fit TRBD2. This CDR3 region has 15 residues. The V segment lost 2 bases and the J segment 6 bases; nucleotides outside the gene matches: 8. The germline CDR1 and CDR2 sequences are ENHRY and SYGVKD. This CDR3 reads CAISERGLANSEQYF. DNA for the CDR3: TGTGCCATCAGTGAGCGGGGACTAGCCAATTCCGAGCAGTACTTC.

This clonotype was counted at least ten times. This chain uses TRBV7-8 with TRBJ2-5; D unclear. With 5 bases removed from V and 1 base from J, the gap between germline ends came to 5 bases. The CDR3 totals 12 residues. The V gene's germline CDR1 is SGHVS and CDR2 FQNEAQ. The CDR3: CASSPTQETQYF. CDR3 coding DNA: TGTGCCAGCAGCCCGACCCAAGAGACCCAGTACTTC. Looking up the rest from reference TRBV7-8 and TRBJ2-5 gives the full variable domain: GAGVSQSPRYKVAKRGQDVALRCDPISGHVSLFWYQQALGQGPEFLTYFQNEAQLDKSGLPSDRFFAERPEGSVSTLKIQRTQQEDSAVYLCASSPTQETQYFGPGTRLLVL.